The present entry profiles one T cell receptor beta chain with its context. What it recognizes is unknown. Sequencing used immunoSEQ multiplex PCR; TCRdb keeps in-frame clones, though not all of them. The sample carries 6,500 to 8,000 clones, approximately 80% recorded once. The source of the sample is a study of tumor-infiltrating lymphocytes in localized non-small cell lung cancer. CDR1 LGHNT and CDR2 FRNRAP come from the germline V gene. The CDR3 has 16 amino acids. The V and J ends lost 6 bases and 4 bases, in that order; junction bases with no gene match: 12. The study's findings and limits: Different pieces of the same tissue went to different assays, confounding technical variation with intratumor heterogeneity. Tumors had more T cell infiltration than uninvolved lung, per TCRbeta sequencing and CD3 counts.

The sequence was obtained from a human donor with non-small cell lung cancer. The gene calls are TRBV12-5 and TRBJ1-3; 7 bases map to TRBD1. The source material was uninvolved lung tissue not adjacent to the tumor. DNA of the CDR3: TGTGCTAGTGGCTGGTCGGGACAGAATATAGGAAACACCATATATTTT. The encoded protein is CASGWSGQNIGNTIYF.